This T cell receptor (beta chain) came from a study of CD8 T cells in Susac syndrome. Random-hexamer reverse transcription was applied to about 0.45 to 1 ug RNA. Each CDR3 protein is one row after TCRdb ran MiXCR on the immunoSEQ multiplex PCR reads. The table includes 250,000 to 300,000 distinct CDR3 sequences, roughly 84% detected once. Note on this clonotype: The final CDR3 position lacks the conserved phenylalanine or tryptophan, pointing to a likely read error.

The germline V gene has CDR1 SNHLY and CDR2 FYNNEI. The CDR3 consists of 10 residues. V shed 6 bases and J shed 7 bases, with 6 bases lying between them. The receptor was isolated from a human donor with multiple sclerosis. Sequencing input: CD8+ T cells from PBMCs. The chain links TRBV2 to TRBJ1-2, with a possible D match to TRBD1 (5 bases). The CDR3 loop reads CASRGRGYTL. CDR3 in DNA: TGTGCCAGCAGGGGACGTGGCTACACCCTC.